These 19 T cell receptor beta chains were all obtained from the same sample, sequenced in a study of blood T cell repertoires in COVID-19 (TCRdb year 2020). Libraries were made using the immunoSEQ multiplex PCR assay. What TCRdb holds here is the immuneACCESS table cut down to in-frame rearrangements. Part of the clones is not present; checked against another copy, under half of the missing clones reflect an unresolved V gene, and the others are unexplained. The sample table lists about 160,000 clones, around four fifths of them with a count of one. About 3% of the sample comes from the top ten. The sample was peripheral blood. The receptor set was obtained from a man aged 70 or older with acute or convalescent COVID-19.

This chain links TRBV24-1 with TRBJ2-7; 9 bases agree with TRBD1. Per the germline V gene, CDR1 is KGHDR and CDR2 is SFDVKD. The CDR3 sequence is 15 residues long. With V trimmed by 4 bases and J by 4 bases, 7 bases remained unmatched. Here the CDR3 DNA reads TGTGCCACCAGTGAGGGGACAGGGAATTTGTACGAGCAGTACTTC. Amino acids: CATSEGTGNLYEQYF.

The CDR3 nucleotides are TGTGCCACCAGCAGTGAGGCAACTAGCGGGAGTTCCAATGAGCAGTTCTTC. It translates to CATSSEATSGSSNEQFF. The chain couples TRBV15 to TRBJ2-1, with 11 nucleotides matching TRBD2. CDR1 is LNHNV and CDR2 is YYDKDF in the germline V gene (reference sequence). J lost 6 bases, V lost 3 bases, and 10 bases had no gene match. The CDR3 has 17 residues.

The chain links TRBV30 to TRBJ1-6; 9 bases map to TRBD1. The CDR3 runs 14 residues. Germline loops: CDR1 GTSNPN, CDR2 SVGIG (reference sequence). V was pared by 4 bases and J by 7 bases, with 5 bases of the junction left unmatched. CDR3 nucleotide sequence: TGTGCCTGGACCTGGGACAGGGAGAATTCACCCCTCCACTTT. Protein product: CAWTWDRENSPLHF.

V is TRBV9 and J is TRBJ2-7; maybe TRBD1 (5 bases). The germline V gene has CDR1 SGDLS and CDR2 YYNGEE. V was shortened by 0 bases and J by 3 bases, with 16 bases between the two germline ends. The CDR3 consists of 16 residues. The CDR3 sequence: CASSVEGAGIYYEQYF. The DNA of the CDR3 is TGTGCCAGCAGCGTAGAAGGAGCAGGGATCTACTACGAGCAGTACTTC.

This clone showed up just a few times. CDR3: CASSLDPSSSYNEQFF. CDR3 in DNA: TGCGCCAGCAGCTTAGATCCATCGAGCTCCTACAATGAGCAGTTCTTC. The V gene is TRBV5-1, the J gene TRBJ2-1; D gene uncertain. V gave up 2 bases and J gave up 0 bases, with 12 bases separating them. This CDR3 has 16 amino acids. Germline V gene lookup returns CDR1 SGHRS and CDR2 YFSETQ.

The V call is TRBV30, the J call TRBJ1-4; D uncertain. V gave up 0 bases and J gave up 5 bases, with 7 bases separating them. This CDR3 is 13 amino acids long. CDR1 and CDR2 (germline): GTSNPN, SVGIG (reference sequence). CDR3 residues: CAWSVLANEKLFF. DNA of the CDR3: TGTGCCTGGAGTGTACTAGCAAATGAAAAACTGTTTTTT.

A few counts support this clone. V is TRBV6-6 and J is TRBJ1-2; D is possibly TRBD1 (5 bases). The CDR3 contains 14 residues. Germline V lookup: CDR1 MNHNY, CDR2 SVGAGI (reference sequence). V was cut by 2 bases and J by 8 bases, with 15 bases left in between. CDR3 nucleotides: TGTGCCAGCAGTTACGACCCAGGGCCCTCGGGCTACACCTTC. Amino acids: CASSYDPGPSGYTF.

The chain uses TRBV27 and TRBJ1-2, with TRBD1 as a possible D gene (6 bases). CDR1 and CDR2 (germline): MNHEY, SMNVEV (reference sequence). The CDR3 has 14 residues. The V end was cut by 5 bases, the J end by 8 bases, with 18 bases between. The CDR3 coding sequence is TGTGCCAGCAGTCAGGAGACAGGCCTAGGGGGCTACACCTTC. Translating gives CASSQETGLGGYTF.

This chain links TRBV6-2 or TRBV6-3 with TRBJ2-3; a weak D match, TRBD1 (5 bases). CDR1 and CDR2 (germline): MNHEY, SVGEGT. The CDR3 is 16 amino acids. Between the trimmed V and J ends, which lost 0 bases and 0 bases, there was a span of 10 bases. In DNA form, the CDR3 reads TGTGCCAGCAGTTACTCGGCAGGGTCTAGCACAGATACGCAGTATTTT. This gives the protein CASSYSAGSSTDTQYF.

V and J are TRBV5-1 and TRBJ2-3; 7 bases are a match to TRBD1. V was clipped by 4 bases and J by 2 bases; unmatched bases: 7. Germline loops: CDR1 SGHRS, CDR2 YFSETQ. The CDR3 has 15 amino acids. The CDR3 DNA reads TGCGCCAGCAGCGAACTGACAGGGACCACAGATACGCAGTATTTT. Amino acids: CASSELTGTTDTQYF. Together with reference TRBV5-1 and TRBJ2-3, the CDR3 gives the full variable domain: KAGVTQTPRYLIKTRGQQVTLSCSPISGHRSVSWYQQTPGQGLQFLFEYFSETQRNKGNFPGRFSGRQFSNSRSEMNVSTLELGDSALYLCASSELTGTTDTQYFGPGTRLTVL.

This sequence joins TRBV5-8 and TRBJ2-2; TRBD2 matches at 13 bases. CDR1 is SGHTS and CDR2 is YDEGEE in the germline V gene. V shed 5 bases, J shed 5 bases, and the junction held 9 bases outside the gene matches. The CDR3 contains 17 residues. The CDR3, as DNA: TGTGCCAGCAGGAGCGGACTAGCGGGAGTTCGTACCGGGGAGCTGTTTTTT. This translates into CASRSGLAGVRTGELFF.

The table lists this clone with a few counts. The rearrangement joins TRBV6-5 to TRBJ1-1; D might be TRBD1 (5 bases). V was trimmed by 10 bases and J by 1 base, leaving 13 bases between them. Germline CDR1 and CDR2: MNHEY and SVGAGI. The CDR3 extends over 13 amino acids. CDR3 sequence: CATSPGGNTEAFF. CDR3 bases: TGTGCCACCTCCCCCGGGGGGAACACTGAAGCTTTCTTT.

The chain is built from TRBV25-1 and TRBJ2-1; 8 nucleotides line up with TRBD2. The length of the CDR3 is 14 residues. Germline values: CDR1 MGHDK, CDR2 SYGVNS. V shed 11 bases, J shed 4 bases, and the junction held 10 bases outside the gene matches. In DNA, the CDR3 is TGTGCCTACTCACCCGGGACTAGTTACAATGAGCAGTTCTTC. Protein product: CAYSPGTSYNEQFF.

The V call is TRBV5-4, the J call TRBJ2-6; TRBD1 matches 7 bases. This CDR3 has 16 amino acids. The germline gives CDR1 SGHNT, CDR2 YYREEE (reference sequence). With V trimmed by 4 bases and J by 0 bases, 4 bases remained unmatched. CDR3 nucleotide sequence: TGTGCCAGCAGCGTACAGGGGAACTCTGGGGCCAACGTCCTGACTTTC. Residues: CASSVQGNSGANVLTF.

The chain is built from TRBV2 and TRBJ2-1, with a tentative D call TRBD2 (6 bases). The CDR3 runs 13 residues. V dropped 9 bases and J dropped 6 bases, with 15 bases sitting between them. CDR1 is SNHLY, CDR2 FYNNEI, per germline. CDR3 DNA: TGTGCCAGTACGACTAGAATGTTCAATGAGCAGTTCTTC. Its translation is CASTTRMFNEQFF.

This clone was seen more than once but under ten times. The chain is built from TRBV5-1 and TRBJ2-2; D uncertain. Trimming cost V 4 bases and J 2 bases, with 12 bases left between them. CDR3 length: 15 residues. Germline V gene data show CDR1 as SGHRS and CDR2 as YFSETQ. The CDR3: CASSLDIRNTGELFF. The CDR3 DNA sequence: TGCGCCAGCAGCCTCGACATTAGAAACACCGGGGAGCTGTTTTTT. The full variable domain, completed using reference TRBV5-1 and TRBJ2-2, is KAGVTQTPRYLIKTRGQQVTLSCSPISGHRSVSWYQQTPGQGLQFLFEYFSETQRNKGNFPGRFSGRQFSNSRSEMNVSTLELGDSALYLCASSLDIRNTGELFFGEGSRLTVL.

This clone was recorded only once. The chain joins TRBV28 to TRBJ1-3; D is unclear. Trimming removed 8 bases from V and 1 base from J, with 12 bases in between. This CDR3 region has 14 residues. Germline values: CDR1 MDHEN, CDR2 SYDVKM. CDR3 nucleotides: TGTGCCAGCCGACTAATAAAGTCTGGAAACACCATATATTTT. Translated, it gives CASRLIKSGNTIYF.

This chain uses TRBV11-1 with TRBJ2-3, with 9 bases matching TRBD1. The J segment lost 0 bases and the V segment lost 3 bases, leaving 1 base of the junction unmatched. The CDR3 is 15 amino acids. CDR1 and CDR2 from the germline V gene are SGHAT and FQDESV (reference sequence). CDR3 region: CASSFGQGSTDTQYF. The CDR3 DNA reads TGTGCCAGCAGCTTTGGACAGGGGAGCACAGATACGCAGTATTTT.

The chain employs TRBV24-1 and TRBJ1-2; 7 bases agree with TRBD1. With 4 bases clipped from V and 4 bases from J, the junction kept 11 bases outside the gene matches. The CDR3 has 16 amino acids. Per germline, CDR1 KGHDR and CDR2 SFDVKD. CDR3 sequence: CATSDPTGAGSYGYTF. As DNA, the CDR3 is TGTGCCACCAGTGACCCCACAGGGGCCGGGAGCTATGGCTACACCTTC.